The 32 T cell receptor beta chains listed next were all sequenced from one sample in a study of CD8+ T cells in alopecia areata. Treatment here: oral pan-JAK inhibitor, 5-10 mg twice daily. Following RNA extraction, reverse transcription yielded cDNA that acted as the sequencing template. Profiled with immunoSEQ multiplex PCR; TCRdb holds only in-frame clones, not every one. The table includes roughly 220,000 clones, roughly three fifths detected once. Sequencing used CD4+ T cells sorted from blood, obtained at week 44, from a patient treated with tofacitinib. The receptors come from a human donor with alopecia areata.

The chain is built from TRBV25-1 and TRBJ2-7; a possible D gene is TRBD1 (5 bases). The CDR3 totals 12 residues. Germline lookup yields CDR1 MGHDK and CDR2 SYGVNS. V dropped 5 bases and J dropped 3 bases, with 8 bases sitting between them. The CDR3 DNA reads as TGTGCCAGCAGTAGGGGCCTCTACGAGCAGTACTTC. Its translation is CASSRGLYEQYF.

Only one count was recorded for this clone. This rearrangement joins TRBV5-1 to TRBJ2-1; 11 positions agree with TRBD1. The CDR3 loop spans 15 amino acids. Germline CDR1 SGHRS, CDR2 YFSETQ. Trimming at V came to 4 bases and at J to 8 bases, leaving 8 bases not matched to a gene. DNA for the CDR3: TGCGCCAGCAGCCGTGGACAGGGGGCGGTTGATGAGCAGTTCTTC. It is translated as CASSRGQGAVDEQFF.

The sample holds a few counts of this clone. One end of the junction is discordant with germline, which a read error may explain. The rearrangement links TRBV27 to TRBJ2-7; D is uncertain. The CDR3 is made up of 9 amino acids. The germline gives CDR1 MNHEY, CDR2 SMNVEV (reference sequence). Written as DNA, the CDR3 is TGTGCCAGCTTGGGTTCGGGTCCGTTC. Translating it yields CASLGSGPF.

This clone has more than one count but fewer than ten. The chain links TRBV7-7 to TRBJ2-3; TRBD1 matches at 7 bases. CDR1 and CDR2 from the germline V gene are SSHAT and FNYEAQ (reference sequence). The V segment lost 1 base and the J segment 4 bases; nucleotides outside the gene matches: 8. The CDR3 covers 16 residues. This CDR3 reads CASSLGRGQSADTQYF. Here the CDR3 DNA reads TGTGCCAGCAGCTTAGGCAGGGGACAGTCAGCAGATACGCAGTATTTT.

This clone was observed a few times. This CDR3 is also generated by other DNA sequences in the sample. V usage is TRBV10-3 and J usage is TRBJ1-1; D unclear. Germline CDR1 and CDR2: ENHRY and SYGVKD. CDR3 length equals 12 residues. The V end lost 3 bases, the J end lost 1 base, and 3 bases lay between the germline ends. Here the CDR3 reads CAISDRNTEAFF. CDR3 bases: TGTGCCATCAGTGATAGGAACACTGAAGCTTTCTTT.

The chain uses TRBV6-6 and TRBJ2-5; D is unclear. V shed 2 bases and J shed 1 base, with 11 bases lying between them. CDR3 length: 15 amino acids. The germline V gene has CDR1 MNHNY and CDR2 SVGAGI (reference sequence). The CDR3 nucleotides are TGTGCCAGCAGTTACGAAGGTCAGCCCCAAGAGACCCAGTACTTC. It is translated as CASSYEGQPQETQYF.

This clone turned up a few times. CDR3 nucleotide sequence: TGCAGCGCCGGGTCCTCTGACACTGAAGCTTTCTTT. It encodes CSAGSSDTEAFF. V is TRBV29-1 and J is TRBJ1-1; D not resolved. The CDR3 is made up of 12 amino acids. CDR1 is SQVTM and CDR2 is ANQGSEA in the germline V gene. Trimming took 7 bases from V and 3 from J, leaving 12 bases between them.

The genes are TRBV5-1 and TRBJ2-5; the D gene could be TRBD1 or TRBD2 (5 bases each). This CDR3 is 13 amino acids long. V was pared by 9 bases and J by 3 bases, with 15 bases between. Germline V CDR1 and CDR2: SGHRS, YFSETQ. The CDR3, as DNA: TGCGCCACCAGAGAGGGACGGAAAGAGACCCAGTACTTC. It codes for CATREGRKETQYF. Looking up the rest from reference TRBV5-1 and TRBJ2-5 gives the full variable domain: KAGVTQTPRYLIKTRGQQVTLSCSPISGHRSVSWYQQTPGQGLQFLFEYFSETQRNKGNFPGRFSGRQFSNSRSEMNVSTLELGDSALYLCATREGRKETQYFGPGTRLLVL.

CDR3 in amino acids: CASTKDVEQFF. DNA of the CDR3: TGTGCCAGCACAAAGGACGTAGAGCAGTTCTTC. The chain joins TRBV11-3 to TRBJ2-1; D is undetermined. The CDR3 sequence is 11 residues long. The V gene lost 7 bases and the J gene lost 10 bases, with 11 bases spanning the gap. Germline V lookup: CDR1 SGHNT, CDR2 YENEEA.

The chain uses TRBV30 and TRBJ1-1; possibly TRBD1 for D (5 bases). V lost 2 bases and J 10 bases, leaving 14 bases between the germline ends. This CDR3 comprises 12 residues. Germline-derived CDR1 and CDR2 are GTSNPN and SVGIG (reference sequence). CDR3 loop: CAWSQGGTGAFF. Written as DNA, the CDR3 is TGTGCCTGGAGTCAAGGAGGGACGGGAGCTTTCTTT.

In this sample, this clone turned up a few times. The sample contains more than one DNA sequence encoding this CDR3. The rearrangement uses TRBV28 and TRBJ2-5; 8 nucleotides agree with TRBD2. The V gene's germline CDR1 is MDHEN and CDR2 SYDVKM. This CDR3 spans 13 amino acids. V lost 5 bases to trimming and J lost 6 bases; unmatched junction nucleotides: 5. CDR3 sequence: CASSSGGEKTQYF. In DNA, the CDR3 is TGTGCCAGCAGTAGCGGGGGAGAGAAGACCCAGTACTTC.

This chain links TRBV5-6 with TRBJ2-2, with TRBD1 matching over 9 bases. CDR3 length: 16 amino acids. CDR1 and CDR2 from the germline V gene are SGHDT and YYEEEE. The ends lost 4 bases at V and 5 bases at J; junction bases unmatched: 9. The CDR3 DNA follows: TGTGCCAGCAGCGCCCAACAGGGGGCATTAACCGGGGAGCTGTTTTTT. Protein sequence: CASSAQQGALTGELFF.

This clone was picked up a small number of times. At one end the junction does not follow the germline gene, possibly because of a read error. CDR3 in amino acids: CASSQASGEETQYF. In nucleotides, the CDR3 is TGCGCCAGCAGCCAAGCATCTGGGGAAGAGACCCAGTACTTC. The rearrangement uses TRBV5-4 and TRBJ2-5; D not resolved. The CDR3 spans 14 residues. The germline CDR1 and CDR2 sequences are SGHNT and YYREEE (reference sequence).

As DNA, the CDR3 is TGTGCCTGGGCCAAATTGACAGGGCTTAATCAGCCCCAGCATTTT. This sequence encodes CAWAKLTGLNQPQHF. The V call is TRBV30, the J call TRBJ1-5, with 7 nucleotides matching TRBD1. Germline CDR1 reads GTSNPN; CDR2 reads SVGIG (reference sequence). The V and J ends lost 5 bases and 4 bases, in that order; junction bases with no gene match: 11. CDR3 length: 15 amino acids.

The chain couples TRBV6-6 to TRBJ1-5; 10 bases fit TRBD1. V gave up 8 bases and J gave up 1 base; unmatched junction bases: 8. The CDR3 sequence is 16 residues long. The V gene's germline CDR1 is MNHNY and CDR2 SVGAGI (reference sequence). The CDR3 bases are TGTGCCAGCTCTGCCGGGACAGGGGTAAGCAATCAGCCCCAGCATTTT. Amino acid sequence: CASSAGTGVSNQPQHF.

The chain is built from TRBV6-1 and TRBJ2-3; tentative D call: TRBD2 (5 bases). Deletions cut 1 base from V and 2 bases from J, with 19 bases between. The germline CDR1 and CDR2 sequences are MNHNS and SASEGT. This CDR3 contains 18 residues. The CDR3 reads CASSEEFEGWAPTDTQYF. CDR3 nucleotide sequence: TGTGCCAGCAGTGAAGAGTTTGAGGGTTGGGCCCCCACAGATACGCAGTATTTT.

The table lists this clone with a count of one. The chain links TRBV29-1 to TRBJ1-1; a possible D gene is TRBD1 (5 bases). Trimming pared 7 bases from V and 0 bases from J, leaving 18 bases between. Germline CDR1 and CDR2: SQVTM and ANQGSEA. This CDR3 spans 15 amino acids. CDR3 protein: CSAHGLGGVNTEAFF. The CDR3 nucleotides read TGCAGCGCTCATGGACTGGGGGGTGTGAACACTGAAGCTTTCTTT.

This sequence joins TRBV6-6 and TRBJ2-7; D not resolved. V lost 6 bases and J lost 0, with 9 bases in between. Looked up from germline, CDR1 is MNHNY and CDR2 is SVGAGI (reference sequence). The CDR3 is 13 amino acids. The CDR3 protein is CASRDGFSYEQYF. In DNA form, the CDR3 reads TGTGCCAGCAGGGACGGCTTCTCCTACGAGCAGTACTTC.

This clone was recorded a few times. The CDR3 loop reads CASSESGGLGQYF. CDR3 DNA: TGCGCCAGCAGTGAGTCTGGGGGGCTGGGGCAGTACTTC. The chain links TRBV10-2 to TRBJ2-7; D is tentatively TRBD1 or TRBD2 (6 bases each). The length of the CDR3 is 13 residues. The germline V gene encodes CDR1 WSHSY and CDR2 SAAADI. V was trimmed by 0 bases and J by 9 bases, leaving 12 bases between them.

The V and J genes are TRBV5-6 and TRBJ2-4, with D possibly being TRBD1 or TRBD2 (5 bases each). Germline V lookup: CDR1 SGHDT, CDR2 YYEEEE. V lost 2 bases and J lost 6, with 9 bases in between. This CDR3 spans 13 amino acids. The CDR3 loop is CASSFYGANIQYF. Written as DNA, the CDR3 is TGTGCCAGCAGCTTCTACGGGGCAAACATTCAGTACTTC.

The sample holds a few counts of this clone. V and J are TRBV29-1 and TRBJ2-5, with a possible D match to TRBD1 (6 bases). This CDR3 is built from 12 residues. The V gene's germline CDR1 is SQVTM and CDR2 ANQGSEA. The ends were cut back, 7 bases at V and 5 bases at J, with 14 bases in the middle. The CDR3 coding sequence is TGCAGCGGAAACAGGGTCGGGGAGACCCAGTACTTC. It specifies CSGNRVGETQYF.

The rearrangement joins TRBV11-2 to TRBJ1-2; D ambiguous. Germline assignment: CDR1 SGHAT and CDR2 FQNNGV. The CDR3 loop spans 12 amino acids. Trimming removed 1 base from V and 5 bases from J, with 5 bases in between. CDR3 amino acids: CASSLGAYGYTF. CDR3 DNA sequence: TGTGCCAGCAGCTTAGGAGCTTATGGCTACACCTTC.

This chain uses TRBV7-2 with TRBJ2-2; D is possibly TRBD2 (5 bases). The CDR3 spans 13 residues. Trimming took 0 bases from V and 6 from J, leaving 5 bases between them. From germline, CDR1 is SGHTA and CDR2 FQGNSA. The CDR3 is CASSLARAGELFF. The CDR3 DNA is TGTGCCAGCAGCTTAGCGCGGGCCGGGGAGCTGTTTTTT.

This chain connects TRBV5-1 to TRBJ1-2; D is undetermined. V lost 4 bases, J lost 0 bases, and 10 bases lay in between. Germline CDR1 is SGHRS and CDR2 is YFSETQ. The CDR3 is 14 amino acids. The CDR3 DNA reads TGCGCCAGCAGCGAAATGCAGGCTAACTATGGCTACACCTTC. Amino acid sequence: CASSEMQANYGYTF.

This chain links TRBV6-6 with TRBJ2-7, with TRBD2 identical over 7 bases. The length of the CDR3 is 15 residues. Germline V CDR1 and CDR2: MNHNY, SVGAGI (reference sequence). J gave up 3 bases and V 4 bases, and 9 bases lay outside the gene matches. CDR3 bases: TGTGCCAGCAGTTCTCCGCGACTAGCTGGCTACGAGCAGTACTTC. This translates into CASSSPRLAGYEQYF.

In this sample, this clone turned up a few times. V is TRBV14 and J is TRBJ2-5, with a weak D call TRBD2 (5 bases). V was pared by 5 bases and J by 2 bases, with 9 bases between. CDR3 length: 13 residues. CDR1 SGHDN and CDR2 FVKESK come from the germline V gene. As DNA, the CDR3 is TGTGCCAGCAGCAGAGGACTGCAAGAGACCCAGTACTTC. Amino acid sequence: CASSRGLQETQYF.

The V and J genes are TRBV29-1 and TRBJ2-3; no clear D gene. The germline gives CDR1 SQVTM, CDR2 ANQGSEA. The CDR3 runs 13 residues. The V end was cut by 0 bases, the J end by 1 base, with 5 bases between. The CDR3 sequence: CSVEEDGTDTQYF. CDR3 DNA: TGCAGCGTTGAAGAGGACGGCACAGATACGCAGTATTTT.

The V gene is TRBV5-1, the J gene TRBJ1-1, with TRBD1 identical over 9 bases. This CDR3 has 15 amino acids. The J segment lost 11 bases and the V segment lost 2 bases, leaving 13 bases of the junction unmatched. Looked up from germline, CDR1 is SGHRS and CDR2 is YFSETQ. For the CDR3, the DNA is TGCGCCAGCAGCTTAACTGTCGGGACAGGGAGGATCGCTTTCTTT. This gives the protein CASSLTVGTGRIAFF.

The chain's CDR3 is CASSSTGTQYF. In nucleotides, the CDR3 is TGTGCCAGCAGCTCCACAGGGACGCAGTACTTC. The V gene is TRBV5-6, the J gene TRBJ2-7; D may be TRBD1 (6 bases). CDR3 length: 11 residues. V was pared by 3 bases and J by 9 bases, with 10 bases between. Looked up from germline, CDR1 is SGHDT and CDR2 is YYEEEE.

The chain combines TRBV7-2 with TRBJ1-2; 9 nucleotides match TRBD1. The length of the CDR3 is 15 residues. With 7 bases clipped from V and 4 bases from J, the junction kept 10 bases outside the gene matches. CDR1 and CDR2 from the germline V gene are SGHTA and FQGNSA. CDR3 protein: CASTPSGTGPYGYTF. The CDR3 DNA follows: TGTGCCAGCACTCCTTCCGGGACAGGGCCCTATGGCTACACCTTC.

This chain uses TRBV7-2 with TRBJ1-2, with D unresolved. V gave up 3 bases and J gave up 5 bases, with 22 bases separating them. CDR3 length: 17 residues. CDR1 and CDR2 from the germline V gene are SGHTA and FQGNSA. The CDR3 bases are TGTGCCAGCAGCTTTTTTCAGTCTCCGCGCGGCGCTTATGGCTACACCTTC. Translating it yields CASSFFQSPRGAYGYTF. The whole variable domain, filled in from reference TRBV7-2 and TRBJ1-2, reads GAGVSQSPSNKVTEKGKDVELRCDPISGHTALYWYRQSLGQGLEFLIYFQGNSAPDKSGLPSDRFSAERTGGSVSTLTIQRTQQEDSAVYLCASSFFQSPRGAYGYTFGSGTRLTVV.

The V call is TRBV28, the J call TRBJ1-2; D unclear. This CDR3 contains 17 residues. V was shortened by 4 bases and J by 1 base, with 19 bases between the two germline ends. The germline V gene has CDR1 MDHEN and CDR2 SYDVKM. CDR3 bases: TGTGCCAGCAGTTCGGCCGCTAGCGGACCACTTAACTATGGCTACACCTTC. Protein sequence: CASSSAASGPLNYGYTF.